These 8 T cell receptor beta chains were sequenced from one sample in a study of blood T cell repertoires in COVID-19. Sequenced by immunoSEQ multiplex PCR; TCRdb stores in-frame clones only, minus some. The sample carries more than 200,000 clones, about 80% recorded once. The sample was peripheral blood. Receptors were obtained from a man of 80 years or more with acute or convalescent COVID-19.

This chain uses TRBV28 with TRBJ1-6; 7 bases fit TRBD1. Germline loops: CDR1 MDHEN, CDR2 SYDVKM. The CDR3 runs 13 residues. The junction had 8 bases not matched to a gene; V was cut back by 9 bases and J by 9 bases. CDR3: CASHRDRSSPLHF. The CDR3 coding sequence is TGTGCCAGTCACCGGGACAGAAGTTCACCCCTCCACTTT.

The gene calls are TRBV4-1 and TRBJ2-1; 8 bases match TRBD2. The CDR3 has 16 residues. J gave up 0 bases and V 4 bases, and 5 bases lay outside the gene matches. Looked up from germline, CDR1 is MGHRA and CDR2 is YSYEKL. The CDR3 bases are TGCGCCAGCAGCCCTTATAGCGGGACCTCCTACAATGAGCAGTTCTTC. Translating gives CASSPYSGTSYNEQFF.

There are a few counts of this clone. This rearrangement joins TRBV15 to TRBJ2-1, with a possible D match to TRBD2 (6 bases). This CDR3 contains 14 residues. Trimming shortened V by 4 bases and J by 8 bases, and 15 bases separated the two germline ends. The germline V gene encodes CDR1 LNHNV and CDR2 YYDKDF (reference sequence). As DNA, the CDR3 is TGTGCCACCAGCATGGGACTCGTCCTCGATGAGCAGTTCTTC. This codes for CATSMGLVLDEQFF.

CDR3 protein: CASSQPKGGAMLFF. CDR3 in DNA: TGCGCCAGCAGCCAACCAAAGGGGGGGGCGATGCTGTTTTTT. The chain links TRBV4-1 to TRBJ1-4; D may be TRBD1 (6 bases). Germline V lookup: CDR1 MGHRA, CDR2 YSYEKL. The CDR3 contains 14 residues. The V gene lost 2 bases and the J gene lost 14 bases, with 18 bases spanning the gap.

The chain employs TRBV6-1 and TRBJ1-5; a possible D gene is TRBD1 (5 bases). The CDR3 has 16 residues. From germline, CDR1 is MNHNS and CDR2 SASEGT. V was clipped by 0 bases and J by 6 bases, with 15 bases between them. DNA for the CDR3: TGTGCCAGCAGTGAAGCACGGCAGGGTCAGGGTCAGCCCCAGCATTTT. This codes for CASSEARQGQGQPQHF.

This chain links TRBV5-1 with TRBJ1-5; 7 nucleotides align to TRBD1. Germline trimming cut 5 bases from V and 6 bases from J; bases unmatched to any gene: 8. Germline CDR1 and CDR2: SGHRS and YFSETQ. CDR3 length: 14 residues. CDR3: CASRATGIGQPQHF. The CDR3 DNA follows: TGCGCCAGCAGAGCGACAGGGATCGGTCAGCCCCAGCATTTT.

CDR3 residues: CASSPHPQGPGELFF. The CDR3 DNA sequence: TGTGCCAGCAGCCCCCACCCACAGGGGCCCGGGGAGCTGTTTTTT. The chain has TRBV4-2 and TRBJ2-2, with 7 bases that match TRBD1. V trimming: 4 bases; J trimming: 6 bases; junction bases outside the gene matches: 8. This CDR3 comprises 15 residues. Germline CDR1 is LGHNA and CDR2 is YNFKEQ.

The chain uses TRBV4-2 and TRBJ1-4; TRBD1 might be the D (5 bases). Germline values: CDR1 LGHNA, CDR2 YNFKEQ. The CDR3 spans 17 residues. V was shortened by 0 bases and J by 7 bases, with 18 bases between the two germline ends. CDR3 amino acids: CASSQDLAGRLGEKLFF. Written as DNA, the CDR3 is TGTGCCAGCAGCCAAGATTTGGCAGGGAGGCTGGGTGAAAAACTGTTTTTT.